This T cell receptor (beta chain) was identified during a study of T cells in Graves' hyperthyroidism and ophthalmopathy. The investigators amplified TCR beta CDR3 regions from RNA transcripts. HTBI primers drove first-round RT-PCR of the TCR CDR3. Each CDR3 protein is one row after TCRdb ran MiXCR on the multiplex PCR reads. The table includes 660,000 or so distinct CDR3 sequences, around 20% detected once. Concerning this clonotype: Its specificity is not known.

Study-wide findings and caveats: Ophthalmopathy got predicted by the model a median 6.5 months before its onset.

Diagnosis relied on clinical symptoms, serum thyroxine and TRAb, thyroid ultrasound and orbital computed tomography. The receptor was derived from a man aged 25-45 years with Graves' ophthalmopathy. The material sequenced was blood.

The CDR3 nucleotides read TGCAGCGTTACAGGGCCCAACACTGAAGCTTTCTTT. Translating gives CSVTGPNTEAFF. The genes are TRBV29-1 and TRBJ1-1; a possible D gene is TRBD1 (6 bases). V was cut by 5 bases and J by 2 bases, with 9 bases left in between. The V gene's germline CDR1 is SQVTM and CDR2 ANQGSEA. The length of the CDR3 is 12 residues.